This T cell receptor (beta chain) was observed in a study of CD8+CD57+ T cells in acquired aplastic anemia. CDR3 and TCR beta VDJ profiling relied on genomic DNA as the template. One entry per CDR3 protein results from TCRdb running MiXCR on the reads. The data contain over 150,000 distinct CDR3 sequences, about 48% of them singletons. Trimming took 4 bases from V and 10 from J; bases not matched to a gene: 6. The length of the CDR3 is 13 residues. Germline loops: CDR1 SNHLY, CDR2 FYNNEI. Patients who underwent sequencing had shown CD8+CD57+ cell expansion by flow cytometry. On this clonotype itself: The conserved final phenylalanine or tryptophan is absent from the CDR3, which likely points to a read error.

The sample taken for sequencing was sorted CD4+, CD8+, or CD8+CD57+ T cells (not recorded which) from PBMCs. This TCR was recovered from a human donor with aplastic anemia. V usage is TRBV2 and J usage is TRBJ2-1, with 8 bases matching TRBD2. CDR3 sequence: CASSGGLAWEQFL. For the CDR3, the DNA is TGTGCCAGCAGTGGAGGACTAGCTTGGGAGCAGTTCTTA.